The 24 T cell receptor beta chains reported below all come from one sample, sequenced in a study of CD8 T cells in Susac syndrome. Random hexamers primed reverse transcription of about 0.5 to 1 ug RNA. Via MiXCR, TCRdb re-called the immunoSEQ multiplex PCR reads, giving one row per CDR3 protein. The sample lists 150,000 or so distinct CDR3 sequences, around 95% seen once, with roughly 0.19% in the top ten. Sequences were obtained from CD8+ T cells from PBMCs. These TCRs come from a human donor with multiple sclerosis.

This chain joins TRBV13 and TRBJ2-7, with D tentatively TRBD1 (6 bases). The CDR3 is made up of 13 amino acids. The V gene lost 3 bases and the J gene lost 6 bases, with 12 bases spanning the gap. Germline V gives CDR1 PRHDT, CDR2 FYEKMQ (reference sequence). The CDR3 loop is CASSFGTSAEQYF. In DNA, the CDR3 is TGTGCCAGCAGCTTCGGGACATCGGCCGAGCAGTACTTC.

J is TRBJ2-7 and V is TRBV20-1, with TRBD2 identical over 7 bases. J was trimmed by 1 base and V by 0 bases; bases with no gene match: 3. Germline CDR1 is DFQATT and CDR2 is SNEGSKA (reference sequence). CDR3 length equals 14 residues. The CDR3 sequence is CSARDLGGSYEQYF. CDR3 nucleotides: TGCAGTGCTAGAGATCTGGGGGGGTCCTACGAGCAGTACTTC.

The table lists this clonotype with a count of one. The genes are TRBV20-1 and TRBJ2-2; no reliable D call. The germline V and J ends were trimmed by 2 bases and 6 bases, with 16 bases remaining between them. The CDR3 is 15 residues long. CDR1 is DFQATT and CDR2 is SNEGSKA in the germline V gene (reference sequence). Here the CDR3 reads CSARFTAGHAGELFF. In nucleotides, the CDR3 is TGCAGTGCTAGATTCACGGCCGGTCACGCCGGGGAGCTGTTTTTT.

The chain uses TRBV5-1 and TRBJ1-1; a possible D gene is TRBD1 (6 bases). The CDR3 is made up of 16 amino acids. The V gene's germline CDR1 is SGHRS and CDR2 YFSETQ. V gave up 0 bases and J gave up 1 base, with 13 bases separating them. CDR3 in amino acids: CASSLGQGYRNTEAFF. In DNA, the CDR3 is TGCGCCAGCAGCTTGGGGCAGGGGTATAGGAACACTGAAGCTTTCTTT.

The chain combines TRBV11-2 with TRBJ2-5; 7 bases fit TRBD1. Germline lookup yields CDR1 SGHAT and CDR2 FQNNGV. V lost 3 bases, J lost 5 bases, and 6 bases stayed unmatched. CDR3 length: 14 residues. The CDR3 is CASSFGQARETQYF. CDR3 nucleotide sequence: TGTGCCAGCAGCTTCGGACAGGCGCGCGAGACCCAGTACTTC. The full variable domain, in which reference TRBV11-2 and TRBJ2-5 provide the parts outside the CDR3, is EAGVAQSPRYKIIEKRQSVAFWCNPISGHATLYWYQQILGQGPKLLIQFQNNGVVDDSQLPKDRFSAERLKGVDSTLKIQPAKLEDSAVYLCASSFGQARETQYFGPGTRLLVL.

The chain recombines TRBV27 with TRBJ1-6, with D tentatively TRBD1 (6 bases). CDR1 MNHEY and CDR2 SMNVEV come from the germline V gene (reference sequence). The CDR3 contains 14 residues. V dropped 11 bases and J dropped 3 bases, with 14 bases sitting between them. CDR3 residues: CAAGGGGYNSPLHF. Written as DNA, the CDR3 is TGTGCCGCCGGTGGGGGCGGCTATAATTCACCCCTCCACTTT.

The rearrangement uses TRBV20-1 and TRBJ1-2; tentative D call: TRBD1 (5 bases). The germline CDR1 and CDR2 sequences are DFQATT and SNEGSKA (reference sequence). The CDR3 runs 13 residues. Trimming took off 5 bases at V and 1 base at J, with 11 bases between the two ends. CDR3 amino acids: CSAPETVNYGYTF. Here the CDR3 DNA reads TGCAGTGCTCCCGAGACAGTTAACTATGGCTACACCTTC.

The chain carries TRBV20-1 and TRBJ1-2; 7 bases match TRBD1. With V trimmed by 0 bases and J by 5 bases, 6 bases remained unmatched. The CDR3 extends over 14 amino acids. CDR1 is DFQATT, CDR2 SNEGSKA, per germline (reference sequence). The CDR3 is CSARDRDRDYGYTF. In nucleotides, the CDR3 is TGCAGTGCTAGAGATAGAGACAGGGATTATGGCTACACCTTC.

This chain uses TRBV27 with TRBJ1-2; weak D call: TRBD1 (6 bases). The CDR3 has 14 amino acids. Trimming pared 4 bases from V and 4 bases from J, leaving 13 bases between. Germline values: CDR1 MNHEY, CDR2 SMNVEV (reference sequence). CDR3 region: CASSSPQGSYGYTF. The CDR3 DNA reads TGTGCCAGCAGTTCTCCACAGGGTAGCTATGGCTACACCTTC.

CDR3 DNA: TGTGCCAGCAGCTTGGAGCTTACCTCAGATACGCAGTATTTT. Residues: CASSLELTSDTQYF. This chain connects TRBV7-9 to TRBJ2-3; D uncertain. V lost 3 bases, J lost 4 bases, and 11 bases lay in between. The V gene's germline CDR1 is SEHNR and CDR2 FQNEAQ (reference sequence). The CDR3 runs 14 residues.

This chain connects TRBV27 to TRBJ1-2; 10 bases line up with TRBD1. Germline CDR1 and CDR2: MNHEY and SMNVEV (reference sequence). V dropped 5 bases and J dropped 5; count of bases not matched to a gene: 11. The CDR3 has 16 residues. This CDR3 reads CASSPLGGQGPYGYTF. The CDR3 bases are TGTGCCAGCAGTCCCTTGGGGGGACAGGGGCCTTATGGCTACACCTTC.

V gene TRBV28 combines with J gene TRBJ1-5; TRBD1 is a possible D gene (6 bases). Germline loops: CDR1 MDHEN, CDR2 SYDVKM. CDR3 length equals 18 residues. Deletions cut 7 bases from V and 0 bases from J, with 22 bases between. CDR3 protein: CASTDGTTGKTSNQPQHF. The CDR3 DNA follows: TGTGCCAGCACCGACGGGACAACCGGTAAGACTAGCAATCAGCCCCAGCATTTT.

CDR3 coding DNA: TGTGCCAGCAGTTTCGGGTCTTCAGTATACAATGAGCAGTTCTTC. Translating it yields CASSFGSSVYNEQFF. This rearrangement joins TRBV28 to TRBJ2-1; D gene uncertain. V lost 3 bases and J lost 4, with 13 bases in between. CDR1 and CDR2 from the germline V gene are MDHEN and SYDVKM. The CDR3 is made up of 15 amino acids.

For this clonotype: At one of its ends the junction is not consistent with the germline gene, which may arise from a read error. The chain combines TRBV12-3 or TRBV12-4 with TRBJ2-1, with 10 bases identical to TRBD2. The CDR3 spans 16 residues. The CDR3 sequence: CASSVAGGQKGDEQFF. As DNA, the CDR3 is TGTGCCAGCAGTGTAGCGGGGGGCCAGAAGGGGGATGAGCAGTTCTTC.

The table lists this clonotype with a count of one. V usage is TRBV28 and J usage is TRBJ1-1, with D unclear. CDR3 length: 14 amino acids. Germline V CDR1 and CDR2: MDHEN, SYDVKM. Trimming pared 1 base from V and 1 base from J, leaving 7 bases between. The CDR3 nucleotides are TGTGCCAGCAGTTTATTTGCCGCGAACACTGAAGCTTTCTTT. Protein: CASSLFAANTEAFF. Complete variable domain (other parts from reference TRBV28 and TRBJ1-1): DVKVTQSSRYLVKRTGEKVFLECVQDMDHENMFWYRQDPGLGLRLIYFSYDVKMKEKGDIPEGYSVSREKKERFSLILESASTNQTSMYLCASSLFAANTEAFFGQGTRLTVV.

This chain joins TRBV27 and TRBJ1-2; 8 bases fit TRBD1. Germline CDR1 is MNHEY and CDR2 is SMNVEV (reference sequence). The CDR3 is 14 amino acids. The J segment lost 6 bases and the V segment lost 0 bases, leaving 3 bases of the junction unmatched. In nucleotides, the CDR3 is TGTGCCAGCAGTTTATCGCCAGGGGGCAATGGCTACACCTTC. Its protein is CASSLSPGGNGYTF.

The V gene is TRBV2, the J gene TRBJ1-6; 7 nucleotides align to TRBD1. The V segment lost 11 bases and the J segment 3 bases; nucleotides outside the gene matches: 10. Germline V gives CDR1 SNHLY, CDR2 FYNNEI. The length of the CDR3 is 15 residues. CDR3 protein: CAARGGTVYNSPLHF. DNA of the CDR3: TGTGCCGCAAGAGGGGGGACAGTCTATAATTCACCCCTCCACTTT.

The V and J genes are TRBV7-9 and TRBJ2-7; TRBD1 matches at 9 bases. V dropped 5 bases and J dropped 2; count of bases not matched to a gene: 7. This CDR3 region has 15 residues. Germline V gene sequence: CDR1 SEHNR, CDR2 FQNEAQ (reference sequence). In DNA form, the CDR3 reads TGTGCCAGCAGCGACCGGGACAGGGAAACCTACGAGCAGTACTTC. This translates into CASSDRDRETYEQYF.

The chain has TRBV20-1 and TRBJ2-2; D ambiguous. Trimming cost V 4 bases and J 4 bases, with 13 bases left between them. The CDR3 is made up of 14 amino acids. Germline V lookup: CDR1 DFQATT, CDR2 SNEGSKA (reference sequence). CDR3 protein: CSATDMASTGELFF. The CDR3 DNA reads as TGCAGTGCTACTGACATGGCGAGCACCGGGGAGCTGTTTTTT.

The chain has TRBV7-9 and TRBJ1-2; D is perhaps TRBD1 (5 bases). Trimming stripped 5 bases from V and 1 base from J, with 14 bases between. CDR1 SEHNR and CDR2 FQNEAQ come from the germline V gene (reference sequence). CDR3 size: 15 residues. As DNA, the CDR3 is TGTGCCAGCAGCCCACCCCCAGGGAATAACTATGGCTACACCTTC. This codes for CASSPPPGNNYGYTF. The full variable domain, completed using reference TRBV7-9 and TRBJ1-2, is DTGVSQNPRHKITKRGQNVTFRCDPISEHNRLYWYRQTLGQGPEFLTYFQNEAQLEKSRLLSDRFSAERPKGSFSTLEIQRTEQGDSAMYLCASSPPPGNNYGYTFGSGTRLTVV.

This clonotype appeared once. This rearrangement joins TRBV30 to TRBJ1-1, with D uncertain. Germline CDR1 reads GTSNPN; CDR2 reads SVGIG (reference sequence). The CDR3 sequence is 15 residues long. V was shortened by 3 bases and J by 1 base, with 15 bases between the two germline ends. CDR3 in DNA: TGTGCCTGGAGCCAGGCGGACCGACCGAACACTGAAGCTTTCTTT. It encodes CAWSQADRPNTEAFF.

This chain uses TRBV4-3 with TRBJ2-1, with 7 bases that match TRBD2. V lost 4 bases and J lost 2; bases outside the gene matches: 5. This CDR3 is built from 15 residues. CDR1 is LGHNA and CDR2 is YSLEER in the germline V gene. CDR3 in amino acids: CASSLREGPYNEQFF. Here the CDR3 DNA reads TGCGCCAGCAGCCTGAGGGAGGGCCCCTACAATGAGCAGTTCTTC.

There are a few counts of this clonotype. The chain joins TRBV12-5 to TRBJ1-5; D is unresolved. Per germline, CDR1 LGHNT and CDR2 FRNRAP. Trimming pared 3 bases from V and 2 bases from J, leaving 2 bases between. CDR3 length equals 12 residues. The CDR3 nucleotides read TGTGCTAGTGGTTTAGGCAATCAGCCCCAGCATTTT. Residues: CASGLGNQPQHF. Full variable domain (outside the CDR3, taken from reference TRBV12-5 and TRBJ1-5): DARVTQTPRHKVTEMGQEVTMRCQPILGHNTVFWYRQTMMQGLELLAYFRNRAPLDDSGMPKDRFSAEMPDATLATLKIQPSEPRDSAVYFCASGLGNQPQHFGDGTRLSIL.

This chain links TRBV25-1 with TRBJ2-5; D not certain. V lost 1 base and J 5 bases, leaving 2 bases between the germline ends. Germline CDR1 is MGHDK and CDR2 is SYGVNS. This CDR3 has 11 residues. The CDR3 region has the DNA TGTGCCAGCAGTGAATGGGAGACCCAGTACTTC. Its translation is CASSEWETQYF.